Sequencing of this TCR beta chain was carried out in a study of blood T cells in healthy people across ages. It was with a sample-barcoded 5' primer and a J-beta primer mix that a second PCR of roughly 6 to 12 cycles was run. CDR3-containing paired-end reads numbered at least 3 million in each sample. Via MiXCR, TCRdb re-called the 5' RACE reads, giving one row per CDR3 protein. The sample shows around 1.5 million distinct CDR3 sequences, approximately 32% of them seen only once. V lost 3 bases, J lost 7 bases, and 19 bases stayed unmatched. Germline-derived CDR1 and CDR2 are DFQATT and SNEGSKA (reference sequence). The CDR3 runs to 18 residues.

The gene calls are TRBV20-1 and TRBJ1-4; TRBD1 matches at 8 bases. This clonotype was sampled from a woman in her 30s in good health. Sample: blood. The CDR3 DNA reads TGCAGTGCTAGTGGGGTCGGGGGGACAGGCGTGAGTAGTGAAAAACTGTTTTTT. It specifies CSASGVGGTGVSSEKLFF.